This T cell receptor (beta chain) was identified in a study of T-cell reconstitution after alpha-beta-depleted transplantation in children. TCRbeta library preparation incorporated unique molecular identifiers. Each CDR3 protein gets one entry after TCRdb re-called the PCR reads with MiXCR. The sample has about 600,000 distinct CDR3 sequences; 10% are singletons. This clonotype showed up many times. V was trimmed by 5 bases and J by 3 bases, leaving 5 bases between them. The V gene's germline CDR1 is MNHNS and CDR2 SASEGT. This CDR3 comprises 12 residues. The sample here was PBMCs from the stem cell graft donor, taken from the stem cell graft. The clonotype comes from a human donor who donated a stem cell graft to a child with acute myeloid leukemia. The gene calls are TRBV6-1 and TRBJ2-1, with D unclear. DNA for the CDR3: TGTGCCAGCAGTAAGGGCTACAATGAGCAGTTCTTC. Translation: CASSKGYNEQFF.